One sample yielded the 28 T cell receptor beta chains listed below, sequenced in a study of blood T cell repertoires in COVID-19. Profiling relied on immunoSEQ multiplex PCR, and the TCRdb table lists in-frame clones only, not all of them. Here the sample spans a few hundred thousand clones, 84% being singletons. What was sequenced was PBMCs or T cells enriched from blood (not recorded which). All receptors derive from a woman aged 35 to 49 who had recovered from COVID-19.

The chain combines TRBV11-2 with TRBJ2-1, with D tentatively TRBD2 (6 bases). Trimming took 5 bases from V and 7 from J, leaving 24 bases between them. The CDR3 is 17 amino acids. Germline V gene lookup returns CDR1 SGHAT and CDR2 FQNNGV. The CDR3 reads CASSPQTLLGRRNEQFF. The CDR3 DNA reads TGTGCCAGCAGCCCCCAGACCCTCCTGGGGAGGAGAAATGAGCAGTTCTTC.

This clone was counted only a few times. The V and J genes are TRBV2 and TRBJ1-5; 7 nucleotides align to TRBD1. Germline values: CDR1 SNHLY, CDR2 FYNNEI. The CDR3 extends over 15 amino acids. V lost 1 base and J lost 7; bases outside the gene matches: 7. The CDR3 bases are TGTGCCAGCAGTGAAGAGGCAGGGGGTCGGCAGCCCCAGCATTTT. It translates to CASSEEAGGRQPQHF.

V is TRBV19 and J is TRBJ2-2; possible D gene TRBD2, 5 bases. CDR3 length: 12 residues. V was clipped by 8 bases and J by 14 bases, with 18 bases between them. Per the germline V gene, CDR1 is LNHDA and CDR2 is SQIVND (reference sequence). DNA for the CDR3: TGTGCCAGTGGGGAGCTAACAAACACCCTGTTTTTT. It translates to CASGELTNTLFF.

The genes are TRBV5-6 and TRBJ1-2; D is undetermined. Deletions cut 4 bases from V and 6 bases from J, with 10 bases between. Germline V gene data show CDR1 as SGHDT and CDR2 as YYEEEE. This CDR3 comprises 12 residues. The CDR3 nucleotides are TGTGCCAGCAGCCAATCGGTGAATGGCTACACCTTC. Encoded protein: CASSQSVNGYTF. The entire variable domain, with the rest obtained from reference TRBV5-6 and TRBJ1-2, is as follows: DAGVTQSPTHLIKTRGQQVTLRCSPKSGHDTVSWYQQALGQGPQFIFQYYEEEERQRGNFPDRFSGHQFPNYSSELNVNALLLGDSALYLCASSQSVNGYTFGSGTRLTVV.

V usage is TRBV14 and J usage is TRBJ2-1, with TRBD2 identical over 7 bases. Germline V gene sequence: CDR1 SGHDN, CDR2 FVKESK. The ends lost 4 bases at V and 6 bases at J; junction bases unmatched: 9. CDR3 length: 15 residues. The CDR3 protein is CASSPQIGGGNEQFF. The CDR3 bases are TGTGCCAGCAGCCCACAAATTGGGGGGGGCAATGAGCAGTTCTTC.

The CDR3 sequence: CASSQSRLANEQFF. The CDR3, as DNA: TGTGCCAGCAGCCAAAGCAGGCTAGCGAATGAGCAGTTCTTC. The chain joins TRBV4-2 to TRBJ2-1, with D possibly TRBD2 on 6 matching bases. V gave up 2 bases and J gave up 7 bases, with 12 bases separating them. The CDR3 sequence is 14 residues long. Germline V gene lookup returns CDR1 LGHNA and CDR2 YNFKEQ.

This sequence joins TRBV28 and TRBJ1-1; no clear D gene. The V end was cut by 7 bases, the J end by 6 bases, with 15 bases between. This CDR3 is built from 13 residues. Germline V gene lookup returns CDR1 MDHEN and CDR2 SYDVKM. For the CDR3, the DNA is TGTGCCAGCAAGTTAGAGGGAAAGGCTGAAGCTTTCTTT. Translating it yields CASKLEGKAEAFF.

This clone occurred once. The chain recombines TRBV7-9 with TRBJ2-2, with D possibly being TRBD1 (6 bases). V lost 5 bases and J lost 4, with 14 bases in between. The CDR3 is 15 amino acids. Germline CDR1 SEHNR, CDR2 FQNEAQ (reference sequence). CDR3 region: CASSPYRVGTGELFF. CDR3 bases: TGTGCCAGCAGCCCTTACAGGGTCGGCACCGGGGAGCTGTTTTTT.

The CDR3 DNA sequence: TGTGCCAGCAGCCCCGGCGAGGGCGTCTACTATGGCTACACCTTC. Translation gives CASSPGEGVYYGYTF. The chain recombines TRBV7-2 with TRBJ1-2; D not resolved. This CDR3 contains 15 residues. Looked up from germline, CDR1 is SGHTA and CDR2 is FQGNSA. With 5 bases removed from V and 3 bases from J, the gap between germline ends came to 16 bases.

For the CDR3, the DNA is TGTGCCAGCAGTAACCGACAGGGGAGAGCTGGGGCCAACGTCCTGACTTTC. Its protein product is CASSNRQGRAGANVLTF. The rearrangement joins TRBV27 to TRBJ2-6; 8 bases fit TRBD1. This CDR3 contains 17 residues. Germline trimming cut 5 bases from V and 2 bases from J; bases unmatched to any gene: 8. Germline V gives CDR1 MNHEY, CDR2 SMNVEV (reference sequence).

The chain recombines TRBV7-2 with TRBJ2-3; D may be TRBD2 (5 bases). This CDR3 has 14 amino acids. In germline, CDR1 is SGHTA, CDR2 FQGNSA. V lost 2 bases and J lost 6, with 12 bases in between. The CDR3 sequence: CASSLWPRRDTQYF. The CDR3 DNA is TGTGCCAGCAGCTTATGGCCCCGGAGGGATACGCAGTATTTT.

The chain has TRBV10-3 and TRBJ1-1; D not certain. This CDR3 region has 14 residues. The V gene lost 4 bases and the J gene lost 0 bases, with 9 bases spanning the gap. Germline CDR1 and CDR2: ENHRY and SYGVKD. CDR3 bases: TGTGCCATCAGTGTTGGGGAGATGAACACTGAAGCTTTCTTT. Encoded protein: CAISVGEMNTEAFF.

This chain uses TRBV24-1 with TRBJ2-2; 8 bases are shared with TRBD1. V shed 4 bases, J shed 2 bases, and the junction held 8 bases outside the gene matches. Germline V gives CDR1 KGHDR, CDR2 SFDVKD. The CDR3 extends over 17 amino acids. DNA for the CDR3: TGTGCCACCAGTGACCCGGGACAGGCCGTAAACACCGGGGAGCTGTTTTTT. It specifies CATSDPGQAVNTGELFF.

This clone has more than one count but fewer than ten. This chain joins TRBV7-9 and TRBJ2-7, with D perhaps matching TRBD1 (6 bases). Germline V gives CDR1 SEHNR, CDR2 FQNEAQ (reference sequence). V was shortened by 4 bases and J by 4 bases, with 14 bases between the two germline ends. This CDR3 is 14 amino acids long. The chain's CDR3 is CASSSTAQGYEQYV. The CDR3 DNA is TGTGCCAGCAGCTCGACCGCACAGGGATACGAGCAGTACGTC.

The chain combines TRBV19 with TRBJ1-1; tentative D call: TRBD1 (6 bases). The CDR3 totals 12 residues. V was shortened by 5 bases and J by 7 bases, with 11 bases between the two germline ends. Germline V gene sequence: CDR1 LNHDA, CDR2 SQIVND (reference sequence). Here the CDR3 reads CASSFLDSEAFF. The DNA for the CDR3 is TGTGCCAGTAGTTTTTTGGACAGTGAAGCTTTCTTT.

The chain links TRBV24-1 to TRBJ2-1, with 16 bases matching TRBD2. The length of the CDR3 is 14 residues. V lost 4 bases to trimming and J lost 15 bases; unmatched junction nucleotides: 5. Germline V gene lookup returns CDR1 KGHDR and CDR2 SFDVKD. CDR3 amino acids: CATSEGTSGRARFF. In DNA, the CDR3 is TGTGCCACCAGTGAAGGGACTAGCGGGAGGGCCCGGTTCTTC.

The gene calls are TRBV24-1 and TRBJ2-1; D unresolved. The germline V and J ends were trimmed by 3 bases and 5 bases, with 13 bases remaining between them. This CDR3 spans 15 amino acids. The germline gives CDR1 KGHDR, CDR2 SFDVKD. The CDR3 loop is CATSDASVRNNEQFF. CDR3 sequence (DNA): TGTGCCACCAGTGATGCGAGCGTCCGGAACAATGAGCAGTTCTTC.

The CDR3: CASSFRDTNTEAFF. In nucleotides, the CDR3 is TGTGCCAGCAGCTTCCGGGACACAAACACTGAAGCTTTCTTT. This sequence joins TRBV7-8 and TRBJ1-1, with D perhaps matching TRBD1 (6 bases). CDR1 is SGHVS, CDR2 FQNEAQ, per germline. This CDR3 is 14 amino acids long. Trimming cost V 3 bases and J 2 bases, with 10 bases left between them.

The chain is built from TRBV19 and TRBJ1-3, with 7 bases matching TRBD1. The germline CDR1 and CDR2 sequences are LNHDA and SQIVND (reference sequence). Losses at the gene ends were 1 base for V and 1 base for J; bases not matched to a gene: 4. The length of the CDR3 is 16 residues. Here the CDR3 DNA reads TGTGCCAGTAGTATAGTTCAGGGGGTTTCTGGAAACACCATATATTTT. It yields the protein CASSIVQGVSGNTIYF.

The chain has TRBV6-5 and TRBJ2-3; weak D call: TRBD1 (5 bases). V was pared by 4 bases and J by 3 bases, with 17 bases between. The CDR3 is made up of 16 amino acids. Germline V gene data show CDR1 as MNHEY and CDR2 as SVGAGI. The CDR3 is CASSSPVAGITDTQYF. CDR3 sequence (DNA): TGTGCCAGCAGTTCACCCGTGGCAGGGATTACAGATACGCAGTATTTT.

This chain links TRBV28 with TRBJ2-7, with D possibly TRBD2 on 5 matching bases. The length of the CDR3 is 15 residues. V lost 5 bases, J lost 3 bases, and 17 bases lay in between. Germline-derived CDR1 and CDR2 are MDHEN and SYDVKM. This CDR3 reads CASSEGLPPFYEQYF. The CDR3 bases are TGTGCCAGCAGTGAGGGCCTTCCCCCTTTCTACGAGCAGTACTTC.

The rearrangement uses TRBV19 and TRBJ2-7; 8 nucleotides line up with TRBD1. The CDR3 contains 16 residues. Germline CDR1 is LNHDA and CDR2 is SQIVND (reference sequence). The junction had 13 bases not matched to a gene; V was cut back by 4 bases and J by 5 bases. The CDR3, as DNA: TGTGCCAGTAGTACCGAAAAGCGGACAGGGTATCACGAGCAGTACTTC. As protein: CASSTEKRTGYHEQYF.

The chain is built from TRBV20-1 and TRBJ1-2; D is perhaps TRBD1 (5 bases). CDR1 is DFQATT, CDR2 SNEGSKA, per germline (reference sequence). Trimming took off 3 bases at V and 6 bases at J, with 11 bases between the two ends. CDR3 length: 12 amino acids. Here the CDR3 DNA reads TGCAGTGCTAGTAGGCAGGGTGATGGCTACACCTTC. As protein: CSASRQGDGYTF.

The rearrangement joins TRBV28 to TRBJ1-5; TRBD1 agrees at 8 bases. CDR3 size: 13 residues. After removal of 9 bases from V and 4 bases from J, the junction contained 5 bases not matched to a gene. Germline V gene lookup returns CDR1 MDHEN and CDR2 SYDVKM. DNA for the CDR3: TGTGCCAGTAAAACAGGGGGAAATCAGCCCCAGCATTTT. Its translation is CASKTGGNQPQHF.

The chain couples TRBV5-1 to TRBJ2-2, with D possibly being TRBD1 (6 bases). The CDR3 loop spans 15 amino acids. Trimming left V 4 bases short and J 1 base short, with 11 bases between. In germline, CDR1 is SGHRS, CDR2 YFSETQ. The DNA for the CDR3 is TGCGCCAGCAGCGCTAACAGGGAGAACACCGGGGAGCTGTTTTTT. This codes for CASSANRENTGELFF.

The chain couples TRBV28 to TRBJ2-3, with TRBD2 as a possible D gene (6 bases). Germline V gives CDR1 MDHEN, CDR2 SYDVKM. The CDR3 totals 15 residues. V was pared by 1 base and J by 5 bases, with 13 bases between. The CDR3 region is CASSLSGGTLDTQYF. CDR3 bases: TGTGCCAGCAGTTTATCAGGAGGGACCCTAGATACGCAGTATTTT.

The V call is TRBV11-2, the J call TRBJ1-6, with TRBD1 matching over 8 bases. V dropped 5 bases and J dropped 6; count of bases not matched to a gene: 6. Germline V gene sequence: CDR1 SGHAT, CDR2 FQNNGV. The CDR3 is 15 amino acids. The CDR3 protein is CASSPQGGANSPLHF. CDR3 nucleotides: TGTGCCAGCAGCCCACAGGGGGGGGCTAATTCACCCCTCCACTTT.

V and J are TRBV28 and TRBJ1-5, with D perhaps matching TRBD1 (6 bases). The CDR3 consists of 18 residues. Germline lookup yields CDR1 MDHEN and CDR2 SYDVKM. Trimming stripped 1 base from V and 5 bases from J, with 21 bases between. This CDR3 reads CASSLLGRATGRDQPQHF. The DNA for the CDR3 is TGTGCCAGCAGTTTATTGGGGCGCGCCACAGGGAGGGATCAGCCCCAGCATTTT.